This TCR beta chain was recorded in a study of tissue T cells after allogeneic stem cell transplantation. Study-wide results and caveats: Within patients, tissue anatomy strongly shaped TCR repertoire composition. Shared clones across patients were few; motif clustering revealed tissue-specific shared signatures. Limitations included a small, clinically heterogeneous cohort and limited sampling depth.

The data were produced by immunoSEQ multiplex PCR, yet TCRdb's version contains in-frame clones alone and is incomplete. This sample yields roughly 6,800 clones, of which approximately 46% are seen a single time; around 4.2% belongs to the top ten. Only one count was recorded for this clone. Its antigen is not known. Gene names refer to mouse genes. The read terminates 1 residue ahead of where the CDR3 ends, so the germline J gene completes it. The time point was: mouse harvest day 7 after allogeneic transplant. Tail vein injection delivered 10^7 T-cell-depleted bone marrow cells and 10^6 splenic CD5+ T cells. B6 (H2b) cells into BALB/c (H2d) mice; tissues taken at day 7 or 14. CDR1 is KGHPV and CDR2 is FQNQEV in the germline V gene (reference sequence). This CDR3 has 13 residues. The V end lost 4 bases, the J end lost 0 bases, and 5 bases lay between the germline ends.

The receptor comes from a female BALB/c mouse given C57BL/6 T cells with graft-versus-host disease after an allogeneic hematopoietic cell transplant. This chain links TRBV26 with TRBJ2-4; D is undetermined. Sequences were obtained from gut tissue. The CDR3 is CASSRGSQNTLYF. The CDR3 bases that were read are TGTGCCAGCAGTCGGGGTAGTCAAAACACCTTGTAC.